This passage covers 10 T cell receptor beta chains from one sample sequenced in a study of blood T cells in healthy people across ages. It was with a sample-barcoded 5' primer and a J-beta primer mix that a second PCR of about 7 to 12 cycles was run. In TCRdb, the 5' RACE reads were re-called with MiXCR into one record per CDR3 protein. This table holds approximately 800,000 distinct CDR3 sequences, approximately 55% found once. Sequencing used blood. The source is a man of 80 years or more in good health.

This clonotype was picked up a small number of times. V gene TRBV7-9 combines with J gene TRBJ2-1; D remains unclear. The CDR3 is made up of 12 amino acids. From germline, CDR1 is SEHNR and CDR2 FQNEAQ (reference sequence). V was trimmed by 2 bases and J by 8 bases, leaving 7 bases between them. Here the CDR3 reads CASSLPPYEQFF. CDR3 DNA: TGTGCCAGCAGCTTACCCCCTTATGAGCAGTTCTTC.

In DNA, the CDR3 is TGTGCCAGCTCACCCTTCCGGGACAGCCAAGAGACCCAGTACTTC. This encodes CASSPFRDSQETQYF. The chain couples TRBV18 to TRBJ2-5; TRBD1 matches 7 bases. V trimming: 3 bases; J trimming: 1 base; junction bases outside the gene matches: 5. Germline V gene sequence: CDR1 KGHSH, CDR2 LQKENI. The CDR3 extends over 15 amino acids. Using reference TRBV18 and TRBJ2-5 for the parts outside the CDR3, the full variable domain is NAGVMQNPRHLVRRRGQEARLRCSPMKGHSHVYWYRQLPEEGLKFMVYLQKENIIDESGMPKERFSAEFPKEGPSILRIQQVVRGDSAAYFCASSPFRDSQETQYFGPGTRLLVL.

For the CDR3, the DNA is TGTGCCACCAGTGATTTGAACTATGGCTACACCTTC. As protein: CATSDLNYGYTF. The genes are TRBV24-1 and TRBJ1-2; D unclear. The germline V gene has CDR1 KGHDR and CDR2 SFDVKD. Trimming shortened V by 0 bases and J by 2 bases, and 0 bases separated the two germline ends. CDR3 length: 12 residues.

The chain uses TRBV29-1 and TRBJ1-2; TRBD1 might be the D (5 bases). The CDR3 has 14 residues. Trimming shortened V by 4 bases and J by 4 bases, and 16 bases separated the two germline ends. Germline V lookup: CDR1 SQVTM, CDR2 ANQGSEA. For the CDR3, the DNA is TGCAGCGTTGGGGGACCGACCCAGGGCTATGGCTACACCTTC. This translates into CSVGGPTQGYGYTF.

V gene TRBV20-1 combines with J gene TRBJ2-7, with 13 bases aligning to TRBD2. V shed 6 bases and J 4 bases; nucleotides not matched to a gene: 6. Germline lookup yields CDR1 DFQATT and CDR2 SNEGSKA (reference sequence). CDR3 length equals 14 residues. In DNA, the CDR3 is TGCAGTGCCCAGACTAGCGGGAGGCTTTACGAGCAGTACTTC. Residues: CSAQTSGRLYEQYF.

This clonotype occurred a few times. This rearrangement joins TRBV20-1 to TRBJ2-3, with TRBD2 matching 9 bases. This CDR3 has 16 residues. With 3 bases clipped from V and 2 bases from J, the junction kept 9 bases outside the gene matches. CDR1 DFQATT and CDR2 SNEGSKA come from the germline V gene (reference sequence). The CDR3 DNA sequence: TGCAGTGCTAGGTACCCCGTAGCGGGAGCCACAGATACGCAGTATTTT. The encoded protein is CSARYPVAGATDTQYF.

This chain links TRBV12-3 or TRBV12-4 with TRBJ1-1; D might be TRBD1 (6 bases). The CDR3 extends over 12 amino acids. V was shortened by 3 bases and J by 11 bases, with 13 bases between the two germline ends. Here the CDR3 reads CASSFGGAGAFF. As DNA, the CDR3 is TGTGCCAGCAGTTTTGGGGGGGCAGGGGCTTTCTTT.

This chain links TRBV6-2 or TRBV6-3 with TRBJ1-4; D remains ambiguous. Germline-derived CDR1 and CDR2 are MNHEY and SVGEGT. CDR3 length: 18 residues. The V gene lost 2 bases and the J gene lost 0 bases, with 16 bases spanning the gap. The CDR3 DNA reads TGTGCCAGCAGTTACCCCAAGTTGACGGATGCAACTAATGAAAAACTGTTTTTT. Its protein is CASSYPKLTDATNEKLFF.

The chain has TRBV6-6 and TRBJ2-5; 8 bases align to TRBD2. CDR3 length: 16 amino acids. J gave up 11 bases and V 0 bases, and 14 bases lay outside the gene matches. CDR1 is MNHNY and CDR2 is SVGAGI in the germline V gene (reference sequence). Here the CDR3 reads CASSYSPSGPSWEQYF. The CDR3 region has the DNA TGTGCCAGCAGTTACTCGCCTAGCGGGCCTTCTTGGGAGCAGTACTTC.

The V gene is TRBV4-1, the J gene TRBJ2-1; D perhaps matches TRBD2 (5 bases). The V and J ends lost 2 bases and 8 bases respectively, with 25 bases between them. The CDR3 extends over 18 amino acids. Germline values: CDR1 MGHRA, CDR2 YSYEKL. CDR3 amino acids: CASSQTPRRSLRYDEQFF. The CDR3 DNA reads TGCGCCAGCAGCCAAACTCCTAGGAGGAGCCTGAGATACGATGAGCAGTTCTTC.